What follows is one TCR beta chain and its context. The CDR3 extends over 13 amino acids. With 1 base removed from V and 2 bases from J, the gap between germline ends came to 6 bases. CDR1 is SGHNT, CDR2 YYREEE, per germline (reference sequence). The record originates from a study of blood T cell repertoires in COVID-19. Study background: Samples came from the United States, Italy and Spain, spanning acute and convalescent COVID-19. T cells, B-cell-depleted T cells, or PBMCs provided the cDNA or gDNA that served as material.

Authors' methods: By means of reference gene primer amplification, nucleated cell counts were estimated. Assay used: immunoSEQ multiplex PCR; TCRdb lists only in-frame clones, some missing. V and J calls and clone size follow that table, whereas D and trimming were derived from the DNA. The table shows around 200,000 clones, with more than 75% occurring only once. The V call is TRBV5-4, the J call TRBJ1-2; maybe TRBD1 (5 bases). The source is a man aged 60 to 75 who had recovered from COVID-19. The sequenced sample was peripheral blood. In DNA form, the CDR3 reads TGTGCCAGCAGCTTGCAGGGAAACTATGGCTACACCTTC. Translating gives CASSLQGNYGYTF.